This T cell receptor (beta chain) was sequenced for a study of CD8 T cells in ankylosing spondylitis. Germline V gene sequence: CDR1 SGHAT, CDR2 FQNNGV. V was clipped by 6 bases and J by 0 bases; unmatched bases: 6. This CDR3 comprises 15 residues. This clonotype was seen many times. MiXCR, applied by TCRdb to the 5' RACE reads, yields one record per CDR3 protein. Among roughly 100,000 distinct CDR3 sequences listed, roughly 8.3% were seen once. Input material: blood, either unsorted or a sorted T cell fraction (not recorded which). The clonotype was recovered from a male donor with ankylosing spondylitis or in good health (not recorded which). The gene calls are TRBV11-2 and TRBJ2-3; 7 nucleotides match TRBD2. As DNA, the CDR3 is TGTGCCAGCAGTACCGAGACTAGCAGCACAGATACGCAGTATTTT. Its protein is CASSTETSSTDTQYF.